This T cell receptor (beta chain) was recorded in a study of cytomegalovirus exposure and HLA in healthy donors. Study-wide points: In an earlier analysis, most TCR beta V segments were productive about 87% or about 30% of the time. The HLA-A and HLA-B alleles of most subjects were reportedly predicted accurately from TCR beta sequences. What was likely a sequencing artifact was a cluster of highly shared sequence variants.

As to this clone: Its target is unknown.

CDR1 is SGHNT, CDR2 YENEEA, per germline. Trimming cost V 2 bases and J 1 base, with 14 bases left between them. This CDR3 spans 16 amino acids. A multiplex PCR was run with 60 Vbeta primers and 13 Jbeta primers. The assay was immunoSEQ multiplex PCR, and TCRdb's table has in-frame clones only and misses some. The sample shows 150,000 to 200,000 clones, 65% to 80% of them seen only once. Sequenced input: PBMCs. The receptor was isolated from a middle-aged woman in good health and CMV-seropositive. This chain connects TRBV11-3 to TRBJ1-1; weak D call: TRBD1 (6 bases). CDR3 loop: CASSLSLGAENTEAFF. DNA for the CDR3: TGTGCCAGCAGCTTAAGCTTGGGGGCGGAGAACACTGAAGCTTTCTTT.